The 19 T cell receptor beta chains presented below share a single source sample, sequenced in a study of cytomegalovirus exposure and HLA in healthy donors. The PCR had 60 Vbeta and 13 Jbeta primers. TCRdb's table, derived via immunoSEQ multiplex PCR, lists solely in-frame clones and lacks some. The sample consists of hundreds of thousands of clones, just under 85% of them appearing once. The material sequenced was PBMCs. The receptors derive from a woman aged 40 to 55 in good health and CMV-seronegative.

The V and J genes are TRBV5-5 and TRBJ2-1, with TRBD2 as a possible D gene (5 bases). Between the trimmed V and J ends, which lost 2 bases and 10 bases, there was a span of 7 bases. Per germline, CDR1 SGHKS and CDR2 YYEKEE (reference sequence). CDR3 length: 11 residues. CDR3 in DNA: TGTGCCAGCAGCTTACTAGGCGAGCAGTTCTTC. It codes for CASSLLGEQFF. Complete variable domain (other parts from reference TRBV5-5 and TRBJ2-1): DAGVTQSPTHLIKTRGQQVTLRCSPISGHKSVSWYQQVLGQGPQFIFQYYEKEERGRGNFPDRFSARQFPNYSSELNVNALLLGDSALYLCASSLLGEQFFGPGTRLTVL.

The rearrangement links TRBV28 to TRBJ1-2, with D tentatively TRBD1 (5 bases). The CDR3 sequence is 14 residues long. V gave up 5 bases and J gave up 4 bases, with 14 bases separating them. The germline CDR1 and CDR2 sequences are MDHEN and SYDVKM. CDR3 in amino acids: CASSGAQESYGYTF. The CDR3, as DNA: TGTGCCAGCAGTGGGGCTCAGGAGTCCTATGGCTACACCTTC.

The genes are TRBV9 and TRBJ1-1; D is uncertain. CDR3 length: 16 residues. With 3 bases removed from V and 2 bases from J, the gap between germline ends came to 17 bases. Germline-derived CDR1 and CDR2 are SGDLS and YYNGEE. The chain's CDR3 is CASSAGDGLPNTEAFF. The CDR3 DNA reads as TGTGCCAGCAGCGCAGGCGACGGCTTACCTAACACTGAAGCTTTCTTT.

The chain uses TRBV6-1 and TRBJ2-7, with 9 bases identical to TRBD1. V lost 2 bases and J lost 5; bases outside the gene matches: 10. This CDR3 is 16 amino acids long. The germline gives CDR1 MNHNS, CDR2 SASEGT. This chain's CDR3 is CASSEWVRDRDDEQYF. The CDR3, as DNA: TGTGCCAGCAGTGAATGGGTCCGGGACAGGGACGACGAGCAGTACTTC.

The V gene is TRBV5-6, the J gene TRBJ2-7; TRBD1 matches at 8 bases. CDR1 and CDR2 from the germline V gene are SGHDT and YYEEEE. V was pared by 4 bases and J by 2 bases, with 11 bases of the junction left unmatched. This CDR3 has 16 amino acids. CDR3 bases: TGTGCCAGCAGCCAATTGGGACAGGTAAACACCTACGAGCAGTACTTC. Its protein product is CASSQLGQVNTYEQYF.

The chain joins TRBV7-2 to TRBJ2-7, with D possibly matching TRBD2 (6 bases). Germline loops: CDR1 SGHTA, CDR2 FQGNSA. V was shortened by 4 bases and J by 2 bases, with 12 bases between the two germline ends. CDR3 length equals 14 residues. The CDR3 DNA is TGTGCCAGCAGCTCGTGGGAGGCCGCCTACGAGCAGTACTTC. This encodes CASSSWEAAYEQYF.

This clone was detected only a few times. The rearrangement joins TRBV6-5 to TRBJ1-4, with D unresolved. The CDR3 sequence is 14 residues long. V lost 2 bases, J lost 8 bases, and 12 bases lay in between. CDR1 and CDR2 from the germline V gene are MNHEY and SVGAGI. CDR3 region: CASSYREGGEKLFF. In DNA, the CDR3 is TGTGCCAGCAGTTACAGAGAAGGAGGGGAAAAACTGTTTTTT.

The chain combines TRBV11-1 with TRBJ2-1, with D possibly TRBD2 on 5 matching bases. V dropped 5 bases and J dropped 1 base, with 12 bases sitting between them. CDR3 size: 15 residues. Looked up from germline, CDR1 is SGHAT and CDR2 is FQDESV (reference sequence). CDR3: CASSATGFSYNEQFF. The CDR3 bases are TGTGCCAGCAGCGCGACGGGATTTTCCTACAATGAGCAGTTCTTC.

This sequence joins TRBV6-5 and TRBJ1-1; possible D gene TRBD1, 5 bases. The V end was cut by 6 bases, the J end by 0 bases, with 11 bases between. Looked up from germline, CDR1 is MNHEY and CDR2 is SVGAGI. The CDR3 extends over 14 amino acids. CDR3 in amino acids: CASRPQVLNTEAFF. The DNA for the CDR3 is TGTGCCAGCAGACCACAGGTGCTGAACACTGAAGCTTTCTTT.

In DNA, the CDR3 is TGCGCCAGCAGCGCCCTAACCTTGTATGAGCAGTTCTTC. Amino acid sequence: CASSALTLYEQFF. The chain recombines TRBV5-1 with TRBJ2-1; D not resolved. The CDR3 runs 13 residues. The V gene lost 4 bases and the J gene lost 8 bases, with 13 bases spanning the gap. The germline V gene encodes CDR1 SGHRS and CDR2 YFSETQ.

This rearrangement joins TRBV19 to TRBJ1-5; no reliable D call. This CDR3 contains 15 residues. Trimming removed 3 bases at V and 4 bases at J, with 13 bases between. Germline loops: CDR1 LNHDA, CDR2 SQIVND (reference sequence). The CDR3 DNA reads TGTGCCAGTAGTATTTGGTCTCGGGGTAATCAGCCCCAGCATTTT. Protein: CASSIWSRGNQPQHF.

The gene calls are TRBV28 and TRBJ2-5, with 13 bases matching TRBD2. Per the germline V gene, CDR1 is MDHEN and CDR2 is SYDVKM. This CDR3 spans 17 amino acids. The J segment lost 9 bases and the V segment lost 5 bases, leaving 15 bases of the junction unmatched. The CDR3 protein is CASSPQSGLAGASAQYF. CDR3 in DNA: TGTGCCAGCAGTCCCCAATCCGGACTAGCGGGGGCAAGTGCCCAGTACTTC. The full variable domain, rest sourced from reference TRBV28 and TRBJ2-5, is DVKVTQSSRYLVKRTGEKVFLECVQDMDHENMFWYRQDPGLGLRLIYFSYDVKMKEKGDIPEGYSVSREKKERFSLILESASTNQTSMYLCASSPQSGLAGASAQYFGPGTRLLVL.

For this clone: Mismatch with germline at one junction end may stem from a read error. The chain uses TRBV7-9 and TRBJ1-2; D is undetermined. The CDR3 spans 14 residues. The V gene's germline CDR1 is SEHNR and CDR2 FQNEAQ (reference sequence). For the CDR3, the DNA is TGTTCCAGCAGCCCGAGCGGACCCAACTATGGCTACACCTTC. Its translation: CSSSPSGPNYGYTF.

The rearrangement links TRBV9 to TRBJ1-5; no reliable D call. V dropped 2 bases and J dropped 9 bases, with 9 bases sitting between them. The CDR3 loop spans 12 amino acids. CDR1 SGDLS and CDR2 YYNGEE come from the germline V gene. For the CDR3, the DNA is TGTGCCAGCAGCGTTGATGGCGGGCCCCAGCATTTT. It translates to CASSVDGGPQHF.

The gene calls are TRBV5-1 and TRBJ1-1; 7 nucleotides align to TRBD1. The V segment lost 2 bases and the J segment 4 bases; nucleotides outside the gene matches: 8. The CDR3 sequence is 15 residues long. Germline CDR1 and CDR2: SGHRS and YFSETQ. CDR3 sequence: CASSFRQGGGTEAFF. DNA of the CDR3: TGCGCCAGCAGCTTCCGACAGGGAGGAGGCACTGAAGCTTTCTTT.

This CDR3 is CASSFGASPNTEAFF. The CDR3, as DNA: TGTGCCAGCAGTTTTGGGGCCTCGCCCAACACTGAAGCTTTCTTT. This chain joins TRBV28 and TRBJ1-1, with a weak D call TRBD1 (5 bases). CDR1 is MDHEN and CDR2 is SYDVKM in the germline V gene. CDR3 length equals 15 residues. V was cut by 3 bases and J by 2 bases, with 13 bases left in between.

The chain is built from TRBV5-1 and TRBJ1-1; no definite D call. Germline lookup yields CDR1 SGHRS and CDR2 YFSETQ. The CDR3 spans 13 residues. V was shortened by 3 bases and J by 4 bases, with 10 bases between the two germline ends. The CDR3 spells CASSSPPGTEAFF. CDR3 DNA: TGCGCCAGCAGCTCCCCCCCGGGCACTGAAGCTTTCTTT.

This rearrangement joins TRBV5-1 to TRBJ1-1, with D possibly TRBD1 on 5 matching bases. The length of the CDR3 is 15 residues. With 0 bases removed from V and 1 base from J, the gap between germline ends came to 10 bases. Germline assignment: CDR1 SGHRS and CDR2 YFSETQ. CDR3 sequence: CASSLVQGPNTEAFF. The CDR3 DNA is TGCGCCAGCAGCTTGGTCCAGGGCCCGAACACTGAAGCTTTCTTT.

The gene calls are TRBV11-3 and TRBJ1-1; D gene unclear. The V gene lost 3 bases and the J gene lost 0 bases, with 11 bases spanning the gap. Germline CDR1 SGHNT, CDR2 YENEEA. The CDR3 contains 15 residues. CDR3 region: CASSFGVGLNTEAFF. As DNA, the CDR3 is TGTGCCAGCAGCTTCGGGGTCGGGTTGAACACTGAAGCTTTCTTT.